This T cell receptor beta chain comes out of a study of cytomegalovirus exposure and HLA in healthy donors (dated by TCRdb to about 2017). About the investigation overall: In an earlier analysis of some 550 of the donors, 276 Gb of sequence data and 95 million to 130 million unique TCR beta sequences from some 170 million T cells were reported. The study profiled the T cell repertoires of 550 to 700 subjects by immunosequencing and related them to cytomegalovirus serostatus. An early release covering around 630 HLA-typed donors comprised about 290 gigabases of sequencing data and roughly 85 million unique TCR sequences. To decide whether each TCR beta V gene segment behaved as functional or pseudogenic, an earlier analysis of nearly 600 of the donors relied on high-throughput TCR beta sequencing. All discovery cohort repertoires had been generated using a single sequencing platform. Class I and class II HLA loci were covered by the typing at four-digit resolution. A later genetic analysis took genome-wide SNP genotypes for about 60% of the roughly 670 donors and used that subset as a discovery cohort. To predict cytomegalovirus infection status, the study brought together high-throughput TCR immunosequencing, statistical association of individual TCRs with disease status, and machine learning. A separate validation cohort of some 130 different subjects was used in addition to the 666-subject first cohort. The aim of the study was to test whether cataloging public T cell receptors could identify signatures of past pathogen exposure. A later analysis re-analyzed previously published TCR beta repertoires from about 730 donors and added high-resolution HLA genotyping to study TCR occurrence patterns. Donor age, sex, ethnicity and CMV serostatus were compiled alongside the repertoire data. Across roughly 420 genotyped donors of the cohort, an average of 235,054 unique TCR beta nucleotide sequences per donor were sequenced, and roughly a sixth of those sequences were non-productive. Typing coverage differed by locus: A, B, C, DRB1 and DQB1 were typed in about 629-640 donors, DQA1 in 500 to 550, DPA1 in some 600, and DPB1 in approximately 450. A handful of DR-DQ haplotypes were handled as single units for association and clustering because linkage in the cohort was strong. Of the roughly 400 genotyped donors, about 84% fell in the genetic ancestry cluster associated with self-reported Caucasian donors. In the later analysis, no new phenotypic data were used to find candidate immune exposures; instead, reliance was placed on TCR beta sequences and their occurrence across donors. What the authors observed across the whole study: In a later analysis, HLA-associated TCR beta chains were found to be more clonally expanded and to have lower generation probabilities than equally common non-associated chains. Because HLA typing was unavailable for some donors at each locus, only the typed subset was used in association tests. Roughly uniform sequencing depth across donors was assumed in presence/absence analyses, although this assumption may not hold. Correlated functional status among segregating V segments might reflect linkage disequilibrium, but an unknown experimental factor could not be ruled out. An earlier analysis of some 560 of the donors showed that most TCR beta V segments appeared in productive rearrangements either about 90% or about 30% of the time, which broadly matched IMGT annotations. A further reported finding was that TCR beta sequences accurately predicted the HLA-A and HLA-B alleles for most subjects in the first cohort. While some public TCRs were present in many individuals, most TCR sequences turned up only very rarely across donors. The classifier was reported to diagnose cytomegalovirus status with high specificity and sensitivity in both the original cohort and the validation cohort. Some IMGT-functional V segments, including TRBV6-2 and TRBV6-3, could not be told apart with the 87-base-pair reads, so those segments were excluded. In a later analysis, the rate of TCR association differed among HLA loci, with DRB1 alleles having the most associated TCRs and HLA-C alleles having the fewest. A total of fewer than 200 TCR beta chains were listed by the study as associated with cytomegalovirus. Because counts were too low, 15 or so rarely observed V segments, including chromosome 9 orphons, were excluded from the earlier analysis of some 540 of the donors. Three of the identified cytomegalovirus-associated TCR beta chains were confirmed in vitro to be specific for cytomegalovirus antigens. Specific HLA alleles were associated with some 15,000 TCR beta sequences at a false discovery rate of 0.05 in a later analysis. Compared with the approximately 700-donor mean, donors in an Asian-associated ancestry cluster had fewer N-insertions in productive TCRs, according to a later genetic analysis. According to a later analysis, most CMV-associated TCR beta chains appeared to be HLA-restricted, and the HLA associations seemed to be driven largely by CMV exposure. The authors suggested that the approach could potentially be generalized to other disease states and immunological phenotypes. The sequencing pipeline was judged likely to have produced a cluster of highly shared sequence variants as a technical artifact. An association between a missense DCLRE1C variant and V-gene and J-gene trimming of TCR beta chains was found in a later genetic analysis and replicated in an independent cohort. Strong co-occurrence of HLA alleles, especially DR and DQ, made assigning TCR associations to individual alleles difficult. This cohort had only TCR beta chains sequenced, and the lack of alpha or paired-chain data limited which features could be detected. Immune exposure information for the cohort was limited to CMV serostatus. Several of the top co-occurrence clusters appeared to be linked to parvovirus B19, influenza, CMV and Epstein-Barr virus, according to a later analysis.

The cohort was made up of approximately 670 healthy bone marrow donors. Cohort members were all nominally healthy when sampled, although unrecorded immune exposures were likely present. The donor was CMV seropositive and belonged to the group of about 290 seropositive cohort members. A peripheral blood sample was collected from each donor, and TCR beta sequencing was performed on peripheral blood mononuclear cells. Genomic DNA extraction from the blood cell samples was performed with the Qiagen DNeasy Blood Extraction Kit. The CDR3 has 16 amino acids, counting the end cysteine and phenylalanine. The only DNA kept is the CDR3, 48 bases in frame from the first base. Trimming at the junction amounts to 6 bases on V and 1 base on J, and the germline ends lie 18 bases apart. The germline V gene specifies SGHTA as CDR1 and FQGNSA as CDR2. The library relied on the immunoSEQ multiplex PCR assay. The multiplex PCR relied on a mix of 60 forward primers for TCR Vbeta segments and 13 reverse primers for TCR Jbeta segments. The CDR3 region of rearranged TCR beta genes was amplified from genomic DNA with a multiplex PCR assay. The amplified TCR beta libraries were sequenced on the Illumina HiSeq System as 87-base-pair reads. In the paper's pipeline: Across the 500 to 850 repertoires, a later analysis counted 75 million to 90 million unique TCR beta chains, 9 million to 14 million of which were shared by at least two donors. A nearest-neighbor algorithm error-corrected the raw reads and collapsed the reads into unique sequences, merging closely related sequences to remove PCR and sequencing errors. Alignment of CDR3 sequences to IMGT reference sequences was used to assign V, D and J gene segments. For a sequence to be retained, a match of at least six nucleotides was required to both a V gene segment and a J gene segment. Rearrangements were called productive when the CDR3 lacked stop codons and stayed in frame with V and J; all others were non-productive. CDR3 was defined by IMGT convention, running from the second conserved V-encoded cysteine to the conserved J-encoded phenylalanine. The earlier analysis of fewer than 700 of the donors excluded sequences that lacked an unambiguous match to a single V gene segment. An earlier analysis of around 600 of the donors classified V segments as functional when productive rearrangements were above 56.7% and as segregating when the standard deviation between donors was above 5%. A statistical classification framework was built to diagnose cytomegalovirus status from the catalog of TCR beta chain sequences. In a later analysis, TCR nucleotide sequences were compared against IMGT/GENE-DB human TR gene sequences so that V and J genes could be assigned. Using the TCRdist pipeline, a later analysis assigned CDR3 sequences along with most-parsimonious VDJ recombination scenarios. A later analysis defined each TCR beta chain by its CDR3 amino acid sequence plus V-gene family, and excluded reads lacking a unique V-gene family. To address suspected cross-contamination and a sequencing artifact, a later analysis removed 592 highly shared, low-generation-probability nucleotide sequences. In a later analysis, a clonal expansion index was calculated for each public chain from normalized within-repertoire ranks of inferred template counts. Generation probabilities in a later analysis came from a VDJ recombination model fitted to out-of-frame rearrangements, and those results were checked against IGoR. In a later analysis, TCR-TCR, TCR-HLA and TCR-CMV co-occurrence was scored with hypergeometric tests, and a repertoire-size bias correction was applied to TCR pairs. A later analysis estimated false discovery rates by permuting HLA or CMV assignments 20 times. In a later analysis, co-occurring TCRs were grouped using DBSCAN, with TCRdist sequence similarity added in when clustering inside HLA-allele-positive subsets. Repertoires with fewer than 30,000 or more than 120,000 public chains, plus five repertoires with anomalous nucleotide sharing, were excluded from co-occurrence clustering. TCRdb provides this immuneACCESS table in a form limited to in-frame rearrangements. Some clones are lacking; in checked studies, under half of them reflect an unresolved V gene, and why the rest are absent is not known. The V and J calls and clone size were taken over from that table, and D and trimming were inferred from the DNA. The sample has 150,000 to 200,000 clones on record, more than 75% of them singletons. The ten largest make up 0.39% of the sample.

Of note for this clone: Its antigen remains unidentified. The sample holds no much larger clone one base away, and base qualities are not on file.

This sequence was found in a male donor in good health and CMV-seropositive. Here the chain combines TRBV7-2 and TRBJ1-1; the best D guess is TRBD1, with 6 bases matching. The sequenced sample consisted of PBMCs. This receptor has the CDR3 CASRATGTSTNTEAFF. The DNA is TGTGCCAGCAGAGCGACCGGGACATCCACGAACACTGAAGCTTTCTTT. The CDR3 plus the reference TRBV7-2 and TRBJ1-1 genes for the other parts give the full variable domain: GAGVSQSPSNKVTEKGKDVELRCDPISGHTALYWYRQSLGQGLEFLIYFQGNSAPDKSGLPSDRFSAERTGGSVSTLTIQRTQQEDSAVYLCASRATGTSTNTEAFFGQGTRLTVV.